This entry lists 15 T cell receptor beta chains sequenced from one sample in a study of patients and donors after allogeneic stem cell transplantation. TCRdb analysed the RT-PCR reads with MiXCR anew, one entry per CDR3 protein. Of some 200,000 distinct CDR3 sequences detected, 41% appear once; the ten largest clones hold 33%. The sequenced sample was blood, either unsorted or a sorted T cell fraction (not recorded which). These receptors originate from a human donor who was either an allogeneic HSCT recipient or a stem cell or donor lymphocyte infusion donor (not recorded which). It is not recorded whose cells these are; they may come from a transplant donor.

Only a few counts were recorded for this clonotype. The rearrangement uses TRBV10-3 and TRBJ1-5; D is unclear. V was shortened by 5 bases and J by 0 bases, with 11 bases between the two germline ends. The length of the CDR3 is 15 residues. The germline CDR1 and CDR2 sequences are ENHRY and SYGVKD. The chain's CDR3 is CAISPDGYSNQPQHF. The CDR3 nucleotides are TGTGCCATCAGTCCTGACGGATATAGCAATCAGCCCCAGCATTTT.

This clonotype showed up just a few times. The chain recombines TRBV4-1 with TRBJ2-1; 8 positions match TRBD2. The germline gives CDR1 MGHRA, CDR2 YSYEKL. J lost 5 bases, V lost 4 bases, and 10 bases had no gene match. CDR3 size: 16 residues. The CDR3 DNA reads as TGCGCCAGCAGCCTTTGGCCGGGAGGGCAGCACAATGAGCAGTTCTTC. This sequence encodes CASSLWPGGQHNEQFF.

The V call is TRBV7-8, the J call TRBJ1-5, with a weak D call TRBD1 (5 bases). Germline V gene lookup returns CDR1 SGHVS and CDR2 FQNEAQ. V shed 5 bases and J shed 0 bases, with 17 bases lying between them. CDR3 length: 17 residues. For the CDR3, the DNA is TGTGCCAGCAGCCACCCCCCTGGGGGGAATAGCAATCAGCCCCAGCATTTT. Amino acid sequence: CASSHPPGGNSNQPQHF.

The rearrangement joins TRBV12-3 or TRBV12-4 to TRBJ1-1; TRBD1 agrees at 10 bases. This CDR3 contains 13 residues. With 6 bases clipped from V and 5 bases from J, the junction kept 3 bases outside the gene matches. CDR3 DNA: TGTGCCAGCAGAAGACAGGGGGCAACTGAAGCTTTCTTT. It translates to CASRRQGATEAFF.

The rearrangement uses TRBV6-6 and TRBJ1-5, with D possibly TRBD1 on 5 matching bases. CDR1 MNHNY and CDR2 SVGAGI come from the germline V gene (reference sequence). The ends were cut back, 4 bases at V and 0 bases at J, with 16 bases in the middle. This CDR3 is built from 17 residues. The CDR3 protein is CASSLVIGGGSNQPQHF. Here the CDR3 DNA reads TGTGCCAGCAGTTTAGTAATCGGCGGGGGTAGCAATCAGCCCCAGCATTTT.

This clonotype was counted only a few times. The chain recombines TRBV27 with TRBJ1-2; D not certain. Germline V CDR1 and CDR2: MNHEY, SMNVEV (reference sequence). The CDR3 has 15 residues. Deletions cut 3 bases from V and 0 bases from J, with 11 bases between. Here the CDR3 reads CASSLGSASNYGYTF. The CDR3 nucleotides read TGTGCCAGCAGTTTGGGCAGCGCCTCTAACTATGGCTACACCTTC.

The CDR3 DNA follows: TGTGCCAGCAGCGCTAACATACGGCCAGGGAGGAACACTGAAGCTTTCTTT. Translated: CASSANIRPGRNTEAFF. The J gene is TRBJ1-1, the V gene TRBV7-8; D is possibly TRBD1 (5 bases). Trimming stripped 5 bases from V and 1 base from J, with 20 bases between. The CDR3 runs to 17 residues. Per the germline V gene, CDR1 is SGHVS and CDR2 is FQNEAQ. Together with reference TRBV7-8 and TRBJ1-1, the CDR3 gives the full variable domain: GAGVSQSPRYKVAKRGQDVALRCDPISGHVSLFWYQQALGQGPEFLTYFQNEAQLDKSGLPSDRFFAERPEGSVSTLKIQRTQQEDSAVYLCASSANIRPGRNTEAFFGQGTRLTVV.

The chain is built from TRBV6-5 and TRBJ1-1; D is possibly TRBD1 (5 bases). In germline, CDR1 is MNHEY, CDR2 SVGAGI. The length of the CDR3 is 13 residues. DNA for the CDR3: TGTGGTGTGAGGGACGTCGAGAACACTGAAGCTTTCTTT. Translating gives CGVRDVENTEAFF.

The rearrangement links TRBV15 to TRBJ1-1, with D possibly being TRBD1 (5 bases). CDR3 size: 15 residues. In germline, CDR1 is LNHNV, CDR2 YYDKDF (reference sequence). Trimming removed 0 bases from V and 5 bases from J, with 13 bases in between. The CDR3 loop is CATSRDRDRGTEAFF. CDR3 nucleotide sequence: TGTGCCACCAGCAGAGACCGGGACCGCGGTACTGAAGCTTTCTTT.

This chain uses TRBV5-6 with TRBJ2-2; D call uncertain. Germline V gene data show CDR1 as SGHDT and CDR2 as YYEEEE. Trimming took 0 bases from V and 4 from J, leaving 10 bases between them. CDR3 length: 15 residues. The CDR3 DNA reads TGTGCCAGCAGCTTGGGGCAGCCCGGCACCGGGGAGCTGTTTTTT. As protein: CASSLGQPGTGELFF.

The J gene is TRBJ1-1, the V gene TRBV29-1; 7 bases match TRBD1. CDR3 length equals 14 residues. The V segment lost 7 bases and the J segment 2 bases; nucleotides outside the gene matches: 10. Germline V gives CDR1 SQVTM, CDR2 ANQGSEA. As DNA, the CDR3 is TGCAGCGCTGCGACAGGGAAGGGTAACACTGAAGCTTTCTTT. Translation: CSAATGKGNTEAFF. Drawing the rest from reference TRBV29-1 and TRBJ1-1, the complete variable domain is SAVISQKPSRDICQRGTSLTIQCQVDSQVTMMFWYRQQPGQSLTLIATANQGSEATYESGFVIDKFPISRPNLTFSTLTVSNMSPEDSSIYLCSAATGKGNTEAFFGQGTRLTVV.

The rearrangement uses TRBV6-2 or TRBV6-3 and TRBJ1-4; a possible D gene is TRBD1 (5 bases). Germline V gives CDR1 MNHEY, CDR2 SVGEGT. V was cut by 7 bases and J by 8 bases, with 14 bases left in between. This CDR3 has 13 amino acids. CDR3 sequence: CASNQRGDEKLFF. As DNA, the CDR3 is TGTGCCAGCAATCAAAGGGGCGACGAAAAACTGTTTTTT.

This clonotype has more than one count but fewer than ten. The genes are TRBV10-3 and TRBJ1-2; D gene unclear. The CDR3 sequence is 15 residues long. Germline-derived CDR1 and CDR2 are ENHRY and SYGVKD. Trimming left V 4 bases short and J 3 bases short, with 15 bases between. The CDR3 sequence: CAISAGSGSYYGYTF. CDR3 nucleotide sequence: TGTGCCATCAGTGCGGGGTCGGGAAGCTACTATGGCTACACCTTC.

This chain links TRBV29-1 with TRBJ1-2; D is unresolved. The V and J ends lost 3 bases and 6 bases respectively, with 11 bases between them. This CDR3 region has 12 residues. CDR1 and CDR2 (germline): SQVTM, ANQGSEA. CDR3 residues: CSVEVIIDGYTF. The CDR3 nucleotides read TGCAGCGTTGAGGTCATTATCGATGGCTACACCTTC.

The rearrangement links TRBV5-1 to TRBJ2-7; no firm D call. V was pared by 8 bases and J by 1 base, with 19 bases between. In germline, CDR1 is SGHRS, CDR2 YFSETQ. The CDR3 has 15 amino acids. The DNA for the CDR3 is TGCGCCAGTGCGGTGGGGATAGCCCATTCCTACGAGCAGTACTTC. Translating it yields CASAVGIAHSYEQYF.